This paragraph covers one T cell receptor beta chain sequence. Per the study methods: Estimates of nucleated cell counts were drawn from the amplification of reference gene primers. Measured with immunoSEQ multiplex PCR; TCRdb has only the in-frame clones, and not every one. That table supplies the V and J calls and clone size; D and trimming were determined from the DNA. The sample shows roughly 96,000 clones, 82% of them seen only once. The CDR3 is 11 amino acids. Trimming took 0 bases from V and 6 from J, leaving 3 bases between them. Germline assignment: CDR1 MGHRA and CDR2 YSYEKL. These data come from a study of blood T cell repertoires in COVID-19. In the study overall: T cells, B-cell-depleted T cells, or PBMCs provided the cDNA or gDNA that served as material.

The sequencing sample was made of peripheral blood. This sequence was found in a man of 80 years or more with acute or convalescent COVID-19. The chain recombines TRBV4-1 with TRBJ2-7; no firm D call. CDR3 in amino acids: CASSQDFEQYF. The CDR3 DNA reads as TGCGCCAGCAGCCAAGACTTCGAGCAGTACTTC.